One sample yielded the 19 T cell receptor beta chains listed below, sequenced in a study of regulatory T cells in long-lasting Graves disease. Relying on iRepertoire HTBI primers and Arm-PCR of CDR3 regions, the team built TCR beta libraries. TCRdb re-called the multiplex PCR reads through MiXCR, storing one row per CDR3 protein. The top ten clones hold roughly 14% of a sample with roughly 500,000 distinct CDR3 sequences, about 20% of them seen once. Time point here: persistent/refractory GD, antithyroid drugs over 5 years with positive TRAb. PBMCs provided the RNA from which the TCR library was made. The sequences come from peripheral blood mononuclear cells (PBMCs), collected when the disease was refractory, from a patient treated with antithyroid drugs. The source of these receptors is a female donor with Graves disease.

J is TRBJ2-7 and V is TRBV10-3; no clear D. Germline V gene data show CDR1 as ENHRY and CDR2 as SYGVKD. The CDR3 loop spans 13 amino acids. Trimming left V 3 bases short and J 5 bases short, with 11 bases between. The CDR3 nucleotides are TGTGCCATCAGTGACCGTGGTGGAAACGAGCAGTACTTC. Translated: CAISDRGGNEQYF.

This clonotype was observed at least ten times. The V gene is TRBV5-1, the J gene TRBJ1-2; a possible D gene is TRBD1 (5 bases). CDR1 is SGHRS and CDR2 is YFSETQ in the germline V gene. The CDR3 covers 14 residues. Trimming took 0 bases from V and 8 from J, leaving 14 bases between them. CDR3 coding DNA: TGCGCCAGCAGCTTGGGCCAGGGTGTTCGCGGCTACACCTTC. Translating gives CASSLGQGVRGYTF. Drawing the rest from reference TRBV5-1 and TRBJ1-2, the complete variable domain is KAGVTQTPRYLIKTRGQQVTLSCSPISGHRSVSWYQQTPGQGLQFLFEYFSETQRNKGNFPGRFSGRQFSNSRSEMNVSTLELGDSALYLCASSLGQGVRGYTFGSGTRLTVV.

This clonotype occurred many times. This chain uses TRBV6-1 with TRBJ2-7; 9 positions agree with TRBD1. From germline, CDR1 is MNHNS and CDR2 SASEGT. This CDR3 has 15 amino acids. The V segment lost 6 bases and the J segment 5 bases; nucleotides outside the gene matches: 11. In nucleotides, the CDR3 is TGTGCCAGCAGGCCCACAGGACAGGGGATCCACGAGCAGTACTTC. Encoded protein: CASRPTGQGIHEQYF.

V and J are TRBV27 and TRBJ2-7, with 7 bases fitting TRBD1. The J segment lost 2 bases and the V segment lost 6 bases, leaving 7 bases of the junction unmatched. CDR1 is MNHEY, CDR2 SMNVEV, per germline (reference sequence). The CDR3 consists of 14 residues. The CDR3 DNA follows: TGTGCCAGCAGCACGGGACAGCCGACCTACGAGCAGTACTTC. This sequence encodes CASSTGQPTYEQYF.

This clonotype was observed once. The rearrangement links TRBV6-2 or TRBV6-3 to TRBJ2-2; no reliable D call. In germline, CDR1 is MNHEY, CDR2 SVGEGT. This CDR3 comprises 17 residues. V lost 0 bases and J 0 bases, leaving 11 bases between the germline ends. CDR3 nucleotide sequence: TGTGCCAGCAGTTACTCGACGGTGTCAACGAACACCGGGGAGCTGTTTTTT. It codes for CASSYSTVSTNTGELFF.

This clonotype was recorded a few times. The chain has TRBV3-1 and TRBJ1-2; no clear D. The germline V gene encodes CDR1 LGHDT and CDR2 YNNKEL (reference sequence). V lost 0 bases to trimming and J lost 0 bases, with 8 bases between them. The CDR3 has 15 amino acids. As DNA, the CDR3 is TGTGCCAGCAGCCAAGAAGGCGGAGCTAACTATGGCTACACCTTC. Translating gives CASSQEGGANYGYTF.

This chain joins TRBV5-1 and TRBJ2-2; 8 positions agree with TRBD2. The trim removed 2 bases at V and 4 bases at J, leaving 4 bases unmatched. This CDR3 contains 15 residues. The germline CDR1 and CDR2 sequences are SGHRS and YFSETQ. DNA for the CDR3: TGCGCCAGCAGCTTAGCGGGAGAGGCCACCGGGGAGCTGTTTTTT. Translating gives CASSLAGEATGELFF.

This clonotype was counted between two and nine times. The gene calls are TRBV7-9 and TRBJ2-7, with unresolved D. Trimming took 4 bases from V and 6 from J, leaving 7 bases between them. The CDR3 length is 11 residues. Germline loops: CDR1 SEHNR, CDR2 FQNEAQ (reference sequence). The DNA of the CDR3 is TGTGCCAGCAGCTCCGCCATCGAGCAGTACTTC. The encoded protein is CASSSAIEQYF.

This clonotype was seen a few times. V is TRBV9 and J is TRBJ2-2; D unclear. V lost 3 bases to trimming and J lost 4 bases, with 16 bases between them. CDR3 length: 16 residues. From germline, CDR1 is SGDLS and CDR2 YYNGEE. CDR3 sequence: CASSAHLDLGTGELFF. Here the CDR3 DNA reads TGTGCCAGCAGCGCGCACTTGGACCTCGGCACCGGGGAGCTGTTTTTT.

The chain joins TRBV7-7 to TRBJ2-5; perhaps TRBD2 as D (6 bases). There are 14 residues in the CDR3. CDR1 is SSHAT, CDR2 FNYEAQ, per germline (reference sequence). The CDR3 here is CTSSSGISQETQYF. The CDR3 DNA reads TGTACTAGCAGCTCCGGGATTTCCCAAGAGACCCAGTACTTC.

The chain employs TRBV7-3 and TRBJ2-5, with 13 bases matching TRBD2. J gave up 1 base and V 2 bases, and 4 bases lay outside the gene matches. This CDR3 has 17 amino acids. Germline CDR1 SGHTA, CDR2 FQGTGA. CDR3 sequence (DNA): TGTGCCAGCAGCTTAGGACTAGCGGGGGAACTCCAAGAGACCCAGTACTTC. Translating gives CASSLGLAGELQETQYF. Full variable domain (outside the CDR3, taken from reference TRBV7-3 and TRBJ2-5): GAGVSQTPSNKVTEKGKYVELRCDPISGHTALYWYRQSLGQGPEFLIYFQGTGAADDSGLPNDRFFAVRPEGSVSTLKIQRTERGDSAVYLCASSLGLAGELQETQYFGPGTRLLVL.

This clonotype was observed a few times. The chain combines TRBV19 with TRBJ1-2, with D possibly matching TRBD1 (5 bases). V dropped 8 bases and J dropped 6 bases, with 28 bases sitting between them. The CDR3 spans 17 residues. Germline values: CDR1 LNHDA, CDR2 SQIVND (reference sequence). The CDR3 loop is CASGASGWPQHGDGYTF. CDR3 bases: TGTGCCAGTGGGGCCTCAGGGTGGCCACAACACGGAGATGGCTACACCTTC.

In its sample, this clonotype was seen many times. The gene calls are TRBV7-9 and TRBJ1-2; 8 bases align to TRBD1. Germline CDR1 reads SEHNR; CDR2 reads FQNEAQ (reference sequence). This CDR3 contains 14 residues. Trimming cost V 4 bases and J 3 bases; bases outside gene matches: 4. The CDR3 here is CASSYGQGDYGYTF. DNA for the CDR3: TGTGCCAGCAGCTATGGACAGGGTGACTATGGCTACACCTTC. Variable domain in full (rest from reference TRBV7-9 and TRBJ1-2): DTGVSQNPRHKITKRGQNVTFRCDPISEHNRLYWYRQTLGQGPEFLTYFQNEAQLEKSRLLSDRFSAERPKGSFSTLEIQRTEQGDSAMYLCASSYGQGDYGYTFGSGTRLTVV.

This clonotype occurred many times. The CDR3 region is CASSSSRDNPEAFF. The CDR3 DNA reads TGTGCCAGCAGCTCCTCCCGGGACAACCCTGAAGCTTTCTTT. The chain carries TRBV7-8 and TRBJ1-1; TRBD1 is a possible D gene (6 bases). Looked up from germline, CDR1 is SGHVS and CDR2 is FQNEAQ. The CDR3 length is 14 residues. Trimming cost V 4 bases and J 6 bases, with 15 bases left between them.

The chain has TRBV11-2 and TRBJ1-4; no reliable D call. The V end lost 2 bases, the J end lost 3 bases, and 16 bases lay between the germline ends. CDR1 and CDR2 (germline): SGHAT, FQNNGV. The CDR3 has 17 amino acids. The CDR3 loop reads CASSLKGWALANEKLFF. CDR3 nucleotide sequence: TGTGCCAGCAGCTTAAAGGGCTGGGCACTAGCTAATGAAAAACTGTTTTTT.

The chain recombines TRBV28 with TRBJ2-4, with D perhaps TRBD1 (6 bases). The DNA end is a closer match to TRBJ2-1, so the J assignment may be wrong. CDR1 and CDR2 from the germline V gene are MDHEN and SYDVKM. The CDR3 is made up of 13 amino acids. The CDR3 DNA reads TGTGCCAGCAGCGCCTTGGGGGCCAGAGAGCAGTTCTTC. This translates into CASSALGAREQFF.

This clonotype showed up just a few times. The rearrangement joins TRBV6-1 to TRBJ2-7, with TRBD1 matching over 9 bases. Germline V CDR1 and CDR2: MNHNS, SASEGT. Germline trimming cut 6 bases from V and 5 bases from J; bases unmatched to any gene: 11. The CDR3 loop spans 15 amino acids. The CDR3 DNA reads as TGTGCCAGCAGCCGTACACAGGGGGCTATCCACGAGCAGTACTTC. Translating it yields CASSRTQGAIHEQYF.

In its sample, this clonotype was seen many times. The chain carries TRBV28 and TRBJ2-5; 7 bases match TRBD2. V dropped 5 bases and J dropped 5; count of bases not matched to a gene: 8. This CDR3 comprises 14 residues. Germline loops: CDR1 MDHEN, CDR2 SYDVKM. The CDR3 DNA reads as TGTGCCAGCAGTAGCGGGGCAGGGAGGGAGACCCAGTACTTC. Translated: CASSSGAGRETQYF.

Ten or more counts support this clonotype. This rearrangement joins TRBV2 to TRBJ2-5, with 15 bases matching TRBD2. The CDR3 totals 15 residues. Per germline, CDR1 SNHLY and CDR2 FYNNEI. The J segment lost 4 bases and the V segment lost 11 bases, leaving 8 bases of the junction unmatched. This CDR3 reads CAGQRGLAGGETQYF. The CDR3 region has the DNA TGTGCCGGACAAAGGGGACTAGCGGGAGGAGAGACCCAGTACTTC.